This T cell receptor (beta chain) was sequenced for a study of tumor and adjacent non-tumor tissue in lung cancer. This CDR3 has 17 residues. V shed 2 bases and J shed 6 bases, with 20 bases lying between them. Germline CDR1 ENHRY, CDR2 SYGVKD. A modified ARM-PCR protocol with three rounds of nested PCR amplified TCRbeta. TCRdb processed the multiplex PCR reads anew with MiXCR; each CDR3 protein has one entry. The sample consists of approximately 70,000 distinct CDR3 sequences, approximately 73% of them appearing once. In this sample, this clonotype turned up many times. This sample's RNA came from whole unsorted tissue.

J is TRBJ2-1 and V is TRBV10-3; possibly TRBD2 for D (7 bases). The sequenced sample consisted of lung tumor tissue. The TCR sequence derives from a man aged 60 to 69 with non-small cell lung cancer. Written as DNA, the CDR3 is TGTGCCATCAGTGAGGAAGGGGGGGCAATAGGAGTCAATGAGCAGTTCTTC. It is translated as CAISEEGGAIGVNEQFF.